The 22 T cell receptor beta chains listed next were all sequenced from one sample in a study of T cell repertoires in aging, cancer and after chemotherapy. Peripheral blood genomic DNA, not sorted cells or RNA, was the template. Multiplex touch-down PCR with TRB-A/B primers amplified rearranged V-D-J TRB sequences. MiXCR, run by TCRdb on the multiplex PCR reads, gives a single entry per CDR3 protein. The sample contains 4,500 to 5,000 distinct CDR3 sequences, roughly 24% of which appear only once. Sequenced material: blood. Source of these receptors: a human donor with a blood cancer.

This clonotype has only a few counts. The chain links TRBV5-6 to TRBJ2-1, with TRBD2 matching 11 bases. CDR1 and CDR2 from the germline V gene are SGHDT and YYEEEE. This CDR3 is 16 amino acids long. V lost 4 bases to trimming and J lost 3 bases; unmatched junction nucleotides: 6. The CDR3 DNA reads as TGTGCCAGCAGCCCCCTGGGACTAGCGGACTACAATGAGCAGTTCTTC. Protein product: CASSPLGLADYNEQFF. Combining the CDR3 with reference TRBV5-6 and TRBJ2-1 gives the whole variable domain DAGVTQSPTHLIKTRGQQVTLRCSPKSGHDTVSWYQQALGQGPQFIFQYYEEEERQRGNFPDRFSGHQFPNYSSELNVNALLLGDSALYLCASSPLGLADYNEQFFGPGTRLTVL.

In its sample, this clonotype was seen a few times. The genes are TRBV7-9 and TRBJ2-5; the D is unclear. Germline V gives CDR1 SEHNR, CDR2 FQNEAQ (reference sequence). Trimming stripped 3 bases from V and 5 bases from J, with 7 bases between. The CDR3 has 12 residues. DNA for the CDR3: TGTGCCAGCAGCTTGTGGGGTGAGACCCAGTACTTC. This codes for CASSLWGETQYF.

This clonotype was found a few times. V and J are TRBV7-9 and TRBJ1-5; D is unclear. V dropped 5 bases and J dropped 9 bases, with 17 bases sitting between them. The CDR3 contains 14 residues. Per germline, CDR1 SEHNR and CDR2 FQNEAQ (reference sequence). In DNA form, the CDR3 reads TGTGCCAGCAGCCAGGCGGACGGACCCACGCCCCAGCATTTT. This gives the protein CASSQADGPTPQHF.

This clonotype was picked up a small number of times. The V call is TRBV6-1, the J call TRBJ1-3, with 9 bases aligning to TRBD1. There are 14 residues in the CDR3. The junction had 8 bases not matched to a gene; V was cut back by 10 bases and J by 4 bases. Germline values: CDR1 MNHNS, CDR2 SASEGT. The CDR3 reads CATKTGGAGNTIYF. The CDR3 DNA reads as TGTGCCACCAAAACAGGGGGCGCCGGAAACACCATATATTTT.

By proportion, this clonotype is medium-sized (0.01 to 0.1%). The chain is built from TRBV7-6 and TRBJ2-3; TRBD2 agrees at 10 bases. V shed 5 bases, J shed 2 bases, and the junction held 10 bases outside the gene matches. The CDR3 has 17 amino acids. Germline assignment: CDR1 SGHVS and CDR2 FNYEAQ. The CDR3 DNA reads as TGTGCCAGCAGCGCACTACCGGGACTAGCGAACACAGATACGCAGTATTTT. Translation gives CASSALPGLANTDTQYF.

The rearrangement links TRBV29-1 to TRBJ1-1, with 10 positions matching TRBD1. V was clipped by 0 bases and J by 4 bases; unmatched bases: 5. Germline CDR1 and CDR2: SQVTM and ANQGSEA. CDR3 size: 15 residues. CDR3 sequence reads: CSVEDGDRGVTEAFF. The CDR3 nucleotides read TGCAGCGTTGAAGATGGGGACAGGGGTGTCACTGAAGCTTTCTTT.

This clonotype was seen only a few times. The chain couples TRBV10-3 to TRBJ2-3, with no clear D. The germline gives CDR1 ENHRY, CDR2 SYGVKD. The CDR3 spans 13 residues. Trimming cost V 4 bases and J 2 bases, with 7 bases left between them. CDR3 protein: CAISANATDTQYF. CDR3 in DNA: TGTGCCATCAGTGCTAACGCCACAGATACGCAGTATTTT.

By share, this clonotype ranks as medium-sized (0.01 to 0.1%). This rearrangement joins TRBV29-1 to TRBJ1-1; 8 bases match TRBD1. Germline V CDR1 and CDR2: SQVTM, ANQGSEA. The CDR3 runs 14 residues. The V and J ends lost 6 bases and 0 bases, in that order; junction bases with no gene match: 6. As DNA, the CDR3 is TGCAGCGTCACACCAGGGGGCGTGAACACTGAAGCTTTCTTT. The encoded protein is CSVTPGGVNTEAFF.

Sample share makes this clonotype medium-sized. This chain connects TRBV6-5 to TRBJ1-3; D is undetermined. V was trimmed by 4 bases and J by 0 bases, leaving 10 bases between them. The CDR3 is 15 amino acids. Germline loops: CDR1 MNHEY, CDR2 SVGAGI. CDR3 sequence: CASSSSGSSGNTIYF. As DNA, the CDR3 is TGTGCCAGCAGTTCCTCGGGCAGCTCTGGAAACACCATATATTTT.

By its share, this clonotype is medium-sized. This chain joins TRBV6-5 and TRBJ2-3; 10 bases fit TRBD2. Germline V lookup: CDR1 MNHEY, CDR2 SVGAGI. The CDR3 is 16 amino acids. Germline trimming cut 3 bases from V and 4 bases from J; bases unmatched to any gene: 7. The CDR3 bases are TGTGCCAGCAGTTATAGGGTAGCGGGAGGTGCAGATACGCAGTATTTT. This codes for CASSYRVAGGADTQYF.

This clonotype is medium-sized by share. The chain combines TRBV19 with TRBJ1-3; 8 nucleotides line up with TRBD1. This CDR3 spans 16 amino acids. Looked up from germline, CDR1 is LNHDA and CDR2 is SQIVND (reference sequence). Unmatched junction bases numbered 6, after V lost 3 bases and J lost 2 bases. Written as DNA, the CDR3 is TGTGCCAGTAGTATGTGGACAGGGCCAGCTGGAAACACCATATATTTT. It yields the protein CASSMWTGPAGNTIYF.

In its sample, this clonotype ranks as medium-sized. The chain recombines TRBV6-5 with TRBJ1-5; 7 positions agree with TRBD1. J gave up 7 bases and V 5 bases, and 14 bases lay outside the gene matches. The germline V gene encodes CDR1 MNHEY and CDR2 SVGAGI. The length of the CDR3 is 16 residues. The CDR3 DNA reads TGTGCCAGCAGTCCCAGCCAGGGGGACTTGGGACAGCCCCAGCATTTT. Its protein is CASSPSQGDLGQPQHF.

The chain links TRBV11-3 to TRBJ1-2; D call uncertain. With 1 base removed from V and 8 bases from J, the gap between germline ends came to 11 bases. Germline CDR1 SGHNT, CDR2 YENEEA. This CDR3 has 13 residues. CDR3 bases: TGTGCCAGCAGCTTAGGGAATTCGCGGGGCTACACCTTC. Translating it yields CASSLGNSRGYTF.

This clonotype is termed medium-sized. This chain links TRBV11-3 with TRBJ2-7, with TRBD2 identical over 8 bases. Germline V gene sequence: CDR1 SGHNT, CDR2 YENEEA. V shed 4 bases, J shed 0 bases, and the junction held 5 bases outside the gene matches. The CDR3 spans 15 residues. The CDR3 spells CASSSRLASSYEQYF. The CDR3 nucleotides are TGTGCCAGCAGCTCTCGACTAGCGAGCTCCTACGAGCAGTACTTC. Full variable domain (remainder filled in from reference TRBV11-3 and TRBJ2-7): EAGVVQSPRYKIIEKKQPVAFWCNPISGHNTLYWYLQNLGQGPELLIRYENEEAVDDSQLPKDRFSAERLKGVDSTLKIQPAELGDSAVYLCASSSRLASSYEQYFGPGTRLTVT.

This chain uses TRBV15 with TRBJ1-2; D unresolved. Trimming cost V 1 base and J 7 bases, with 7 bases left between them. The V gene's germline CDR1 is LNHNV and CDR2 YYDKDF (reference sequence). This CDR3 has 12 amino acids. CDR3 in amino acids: CATSRALGGYTF. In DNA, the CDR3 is TGTGCCACCAGCAGAGCTCTGGGTGGCTACACCTTC. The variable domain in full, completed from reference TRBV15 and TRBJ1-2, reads DAMVIQNPRYQVTQFGKPVTLSCSQTLNHNVMYWYQQKSSQAPKLLFHYYDKDFNNEADTPDNFQSRRPNTSFCFLDIRSPGLGDTAMYLCATSRALGGYTFGSGTRLTVV.

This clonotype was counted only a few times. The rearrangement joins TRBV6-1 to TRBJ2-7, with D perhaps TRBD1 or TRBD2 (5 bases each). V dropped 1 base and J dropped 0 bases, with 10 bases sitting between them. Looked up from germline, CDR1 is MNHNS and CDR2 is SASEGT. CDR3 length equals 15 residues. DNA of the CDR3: TGTGCCAGCAGTGAAGAGGGGACCTCCTCCTACGAGCAGTACTTC. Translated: CASSEEGTSSYEQYF.

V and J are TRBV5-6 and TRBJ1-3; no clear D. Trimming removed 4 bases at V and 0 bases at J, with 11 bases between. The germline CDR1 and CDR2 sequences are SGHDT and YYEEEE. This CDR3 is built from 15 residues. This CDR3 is CASSGIKDSGNTIYF. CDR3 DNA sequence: TGTGCCAGCAGCGGGATCAAGGACTCTGGAAACACCATATATTTT.

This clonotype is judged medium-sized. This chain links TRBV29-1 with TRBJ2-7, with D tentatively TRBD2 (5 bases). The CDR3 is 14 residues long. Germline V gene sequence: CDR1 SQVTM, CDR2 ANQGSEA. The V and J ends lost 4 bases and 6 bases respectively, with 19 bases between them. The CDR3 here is CSVAAGQNYAEQYF. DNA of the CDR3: TGCAGCGTTGCCGCGGGTCAGAACTACGCCGAGCAGTACTTC.

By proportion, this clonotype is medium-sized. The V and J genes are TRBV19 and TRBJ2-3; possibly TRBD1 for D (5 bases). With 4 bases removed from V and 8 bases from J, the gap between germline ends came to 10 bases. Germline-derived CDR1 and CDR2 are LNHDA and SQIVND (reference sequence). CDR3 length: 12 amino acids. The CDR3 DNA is TGTGCCAGTAGTAGCAGGGTCGGTACGCAGTATTTT. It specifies CASSSRVGTQYF.

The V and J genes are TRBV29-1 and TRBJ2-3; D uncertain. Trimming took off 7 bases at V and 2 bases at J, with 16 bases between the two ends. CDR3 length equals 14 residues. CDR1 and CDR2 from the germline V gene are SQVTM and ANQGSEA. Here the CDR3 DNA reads TGCAGCGATCCCCTGGACGGAGACACAGATACGCAGTATTTT. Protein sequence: CSDPLDGDTDTQYF.

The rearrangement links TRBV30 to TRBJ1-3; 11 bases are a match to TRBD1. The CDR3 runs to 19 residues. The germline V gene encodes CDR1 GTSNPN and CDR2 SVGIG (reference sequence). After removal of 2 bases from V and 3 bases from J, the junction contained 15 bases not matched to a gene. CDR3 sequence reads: CAWSPGQGAIPDLGNTIYF. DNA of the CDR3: TGTGCCTGGAGTCCAGGACAGGGGGCGATTCCCGACCTTGGAAACACCATATATTTT.

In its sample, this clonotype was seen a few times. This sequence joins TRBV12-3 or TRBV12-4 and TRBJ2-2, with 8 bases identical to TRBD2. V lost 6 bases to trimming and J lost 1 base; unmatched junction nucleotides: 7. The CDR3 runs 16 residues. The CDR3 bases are TGTGCCAGCAGAAAAGGACTAGCAGTGAACACCGGGGAGCTGTTTTTT. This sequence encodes CASRKGLAVNTGELFF.